The T cell receptor beta chain described here comes from a study of blood T cells in healthy people across ages (dated by TCRdb to the mid-2010s). At the level of the whole study: In model experiments, template switching captured about one uniquely barcoded TCR beta cDNA molecule for every two T cells. Using deep sequencing normalized with unique cDNA molecular identifiers, the study measured how TCR beta repertoire diversity changes with age. Four age groups were formed from the donors: young (average around 15 years), middle-aged (approximately 41), aged (over 55) and long-lived (more than 75). To avoid experimental bias, donors of different ages were spread randomly across the sequencing lanes. Using the same blood draw, the study looked at two additional independent replicas of 1 million unique cDNA reads for two donors, one aged 18 to 30 and the other aged 80 or older. Results and caveats for the whole study, not just this receptor: Total diversity estimates from one million sequenced T cells were considered lower bounds and underestimates. Observed TCR beta diversity per million T cells fell roughly linearly with age, and a significant reduction was already apparent by age around 36. A strong correlation was found between observed TCR beta diversity and the percentage of naive T cells measured by flow cytometry. Compared with the aged group, more naive CD4+ T cells, fewer expanded clones and increased TCR diversity were shown by the long-lived group, suggesting age selection. Because profiling used bulk unsorted PBMCs, naive and antigen-experienced compartments could not be compared conclusively. Because the CMV infection status of the donors was unknown, age-related changes in expanded clonotypes may potentially have been confounded.

Library preparation was by 5' RACE. The run used an Illumina HiSeq 2500. A second PCR of about 7 to 12 cycles was run with a J-beta primer mix and a sample-barcoded 5' primer. Each TCR beta cDNA molecule received a unique molecular identifier from a template-switch 5' adaptor carrying 12 random nucleotides. Each sample yielded at least 2.5 million CDR3-containing paired-end reads. First-strand cDNA synthesis was performed from all RNA using the Mint cDNA synthesis kit, with priming by a TRBC-specific oligonucleotide. Following uracil-DNA glycosylase treatment, a first 18-cycle PCR with universal primers M1SS and BC2_uni_R was performed on all cDNA. The original pipeline was this. For normalization, 1 million high-quality reads, each with a distinct molecular identifier, were randomly selected from each sample. Reads with shared molecular identifiers were discarded instead of being binned into consensus sequences. MiTCR, set to a Q25 quality threshold and the strictest error-elimination algorithm, was used for CDR3 identification, clonotype clustering and error correction. A nonparametric unseen species model using Euler transformation provided a lower-bound estimate of total TCR beta diversity. In TCRdb, the public reads were trimmed at Q25 with fastp and aligned with MiXCR, with productive beta chains retained. Rows matching on CDR3 protein sequence are summarized as one entry with the most common DNA and genes. In this record, the V and J calls reflect TCRdb's handling and not the investigators' own analysis. Across this sample there are about 680,000 distinct CDR3 sequences, with approximately 50% seen only once. Jointly, the top ten make up 30% to 40% of the sample.

The 39 donors, aged roughly 6 to 90 years, were systemically healthy Caucasian individuals from Russia. Each donor gave ten milliliters of peripheral blood, drawn into EDTA-treated Vacutainer tubes. Ficoll-Paque density-gradient centrifugation was used to isolate PBMCs, with at least 7 million per sample. Trizol reagent was used to extract total RNA from PBMCs, with at least 5.5 micrograms per sample. For every donor, an aliquot of PBMCs went through flow cytometry to measure the percentages of naive CD45RAhigh/CD27high T cells. This clonotype was seen a handful of times. Its antigen is still unknown. The record has no base qualities; no much larger clone is one base away. This sequence originates from a woman aged 60-75 years in good health. Sequencing was carried out using blood.

Here is the DNA: TGCAGCGTTGGGCGGTGGGACACAGATACGCAGTATTTT. Translated, this is CSVGRWDTDTQYF. The V gene is TRBV29-1 and the J gene is TRBJ2-3; confidence is insufficient to name the D gene. V and J are truncated by 4 bases and 2 bases respectively, leaving an intervening sequence of 10 bases. The CDR3 has 13 amino acids, counting the end cysteine and phenylalanine. Kept here is only the CDR3 DNA, which spans 39 bases and is read in frame from base 1. Looking up the germline V gene yields CDR1 SQVTM and CDR2 ANQGSEA.